One and the same sample provided the 14 T cell receptor beta chains below, sequenced in a study of PD-1 blockade in classical Hodgkin lymphoma. Brentuximab vedotin exposure varied, and every patient relapsed after autologous stem cell transplantation. Sequenced by immunoSEQ multiplex PCR; TCRdb stores in-frame clones only, minus some. The sample lists some 150,000 clones; about 78% were seen once. The source was peripheral blood mononuclear cells (PBMCs), collected before the second cycle of nivolumab. These receptor sequences come from a human donor with classical Hodgkin lymphoma.

V and J are TRBV7-2 and TRBJ2-3, with a tentative D call TRBD1 (5 bases). With 2 bases removed from V and 4 bases from J, the gap between germline ends came to 13 bases. The CDR3 loop spans 15 amino acids. Germline CDR1 and CDR2: SGHTA and FQGNSA. The CDR3 loop is CASSLRGGMADTQYF. CDR3 bases: TGTGCCAGCAGCTTAAGGGGTGGGATGGCAGATACGCAGTATTTT.

The chain uses TRBV5-1 and TRBJ2-1, with 8 bases fitting TRBD2. This CDR3 has 17 residues. The trim removed 4 bases at V and 0 bases at J, leaving 9 bases unmatched. Per the germline V gene, CDR1 is SGHRS and CDR2 is YFSETQ. In DNA, the CDR3 is TGCGCCAGCAGCGGGCAGCGGGAGTTTAGCTCCTACAATGAGCAGTTCTTC. Its translation: CASSGQREFSSYNEQFF.

The chain has TRBV9 and TRBJ1-2; D perhaps matches TRBD1 (5 bases). CDR3 length: 15 residues. From germline, CDR1 is SGDLS and CDR2 YYNGEE. Trimming took off 0 bases at V and 4 bases at J, with 13 bases between the two ends. In DNA form, the CDR3 reads TGTGCCAGCAGCGTAGAGGGCAGGGCGAGCTATGGCTACACCTTC. It encodes CASSVEGRASYGYTF.

The V and J genes are TRBV4-1 and TRBJ2-2; no clear D gene. The V gene lost 4 bases and the J gene lost 8 bases, with 11 bases spanning the gap. Germline loops: CDR1 MGHRA, CDR2 YSYEKL. This CDR3 contains 13 residues. In DNA form, the CDR3 reads TGCGCCAGCAGCCCCCTTTGGCGAGGGGAGCTGTTTTTT. This sequence encodes CASSPLWRGELFF.

The sample holds a few counts of this clone. The DNA of the CDR3 is TGTGCCAGTAGTATAGAAAGACACGGCTGGGGAGATACGCAGTATTTT. It yields the protein CASSIERHGWGDTQYF. This sequence joins TRBV19 and TRBJ2-3; D remains unclear. V was clipped by 0 bases and J by 5 bases, with 15 bases between them. CDR3 length equals 16 residues. Looked up from germline, CDR1 is LNHDA and CDR2 is SQIVND (reference sequence).

This clone was seen a few times. The chain has TRBV6-5 and TRBJ2-7; the D gene is possibly TRBD2 (6 bases). The CDR3 has 13 amino acids. V was pared by 2 bases and J by 3 bases, with 8 bases between. CDR1 and CDR2 from the germline V gene are MNHEY and SVGAGI. CDR3 sequence: CASSYDGGYEQYF. Here the CDR3 DNA reads TGTGCCAGCAGTTACGACGGGGGCTACGAGCAGTACTTC.

This sequence joins TRBV5-1 and TRBJ2-5, with D possibly TRBD2 on 6 matching bases. Trimming took off 6 bases at V and 0 bases at J, with 12 bases between the two ends. The CDR3 is 14 amino acids. From germline, CDR1 is SGHRS and CDR2 YFSETQ. The CDR3 nucleotides are TGCGCCAGCACATTGGAGGGGCACCAAGAGACCCAGTACTTC. Its translation is CASTLEGHQETQYF.

This chain joins TRBV18 and TRBJ2-5; a possible D gene is TRBD1 (5 bases). The CDR3 has 14 amino acids. Germline CDR1 KGHSH, CDR2 LQKENI. Trimming cost V 2 bases and J 3 bases, with 10 bases left between them. CDR3 DNA: TGTGCCAGCTCACCAGGGGCAGCAGAAGAGACCCAGTACTTC. It is translated as CASSPGAAEETQYF.

J is TRBJ2-1 and V is TRBV11-2, with TRBD2 matching 11 bases. This CDR3 has 15 amino acids. Looked up from germline, CDR1 is SGHAT and CDR2 is FQNNGV. Unmatched junction bases numbered 5, after V lost 5 bases and J lost 5 bases. The CDR3 loop reads CASSVSGRENNEQFF. Here the CDR3 DNA reads TGTGCCAGCAGCGTTAGCGGGAGGGAGAACAATGAGCAGTTCTTC.

The V and J genes are TRBV18 and TRBJ2-3; D is undetermined. The CDR3 spans 15 residues. V lost 2 bases, J lost 5 bases, and 14 bases lay in between. Germline V gene sequence: CDR1 KGHSH, CDR2 LQKENI. CDR3 bases: TGTGCCAGCTCACCAACGCCCGGGCGAATAGATACGCAGTATTTT. The encoded protein is CASSPTPGRIDTQYF.

The chain recombines TRBV18 with TRBJ2-5; tentative D call: TRBD1 (6 bases). The CDR3 has 16 residues. Germline V gives CDR1 KGHSH, CDR2 LQKENI. V was clipped by 3 bases and J by 0 bases, with 14 bases between them. The CDR3 loop reads CASSPRRGNNQETQYF. CDR3 sequence (DNA): TGTGCCAGCTCACCGCGCAGGGGTAATAACCAAGAGACCCAGTACTTC. The full variable domain, rest sourced from reference TRBV18 and TRBJ2-5, is NAGVMQNPRHLVRRRGQEARLRCSPMKGHSHVYWYRQLPEEGLKFMVYLQKENIIDESGMPKERFSAEFPKEGPSILRIQQVVRGDSAAYFCASSPRRGNNQETQYFGPGTRLLVL.

The V and J genes are TRBV9 and TRBJ1-5; no definite D call. CDR1 is SGDLS and CDR2 is YYNGEE in the germline V gene. V was shortened by 0 bases and J by 5 bases, with 12 bases between the two germline ends. The CDR3 covers 15 residues. The CDR3 sequence is CASSVEDGWDQPQHF. The DNA of the CDR3 is TGTGCCAGCAGCGTAGAGGATGGGTGGGATCAGCCCCAGCATTTT. Using reference TRBV9 and TRBJ1-5 for the parts outside the CDR3, the full variable domain is DSGVTQTPKHLITATGQRVTLRCSPRSGDLSVYWYQQSLDQGLQFLIQYYNGEERAKGNILERFSAQQFPDLHSELNLSSLELGDSALYFCASSVEDGWDQPQHFGDGTRLSIL.

The J gene is TRBJ2-5, the V gene TRBV5-1; 7 bases agree with TRBD1. Trimming removed 1 base from V and 4 bases from J; junction bases left unmatched: 1. From germline, CDR1 is SGHRS and CDR2 YFSETQ. The CDR3 is 13 amino acids. DNA for the CDR3: TGCGCCAGCAGCTTGAGGGGGCCAGAGACCCAGTACTTC. Its protein product is CASSLRGPETQYF.

The genes are TRBV11-2 and TRBJ2-3; D is unresolved. Trimming pared 3 bases from V and 2 bases from J, leaving 9 bases between. Germline CDR1 is SGHAT and CDR2 is FQNNGV. The CDR3 has 14 amino acids. The CDR3 region is CASSFTQLTDTQYF. In DNA, the CDR3 is TGTGCCAGCAGCTTCACACAGCTCACAGATACGCAGTATTTT. The whole variable domain, remainder taken from reference TRBV11-2 and TRBJ2-3, is EAGVAQSPRYKIIEKRQSVAFWCNPISGHATLYWYQQILGQGPKLLIQFQNNGVVDDSQLPKDRFSAERLKGVDSTLKIQPAKLEDSAVYLCASSFTQLTDTQYFGPGTRLTVL.